Shown below are 32 T cell receptor beta chains from a single sample sequenced in a study of graft-versus-host responses after intestinal transplantation. Libraries were prepared by immunoSEQ multiplex PCR; TCRdb keeps only in-frame clonotypes and omits some of them. The top ten clones hold around a fifth of a sample with 39,000 or so clones, 93% of them seen once. These receptors lack a known antigen. Sequences were derived from unstimulated CD8+ T cells sorted from spleen or lymph node cells, sampled before transplant. These receptors all come from a human donor who was the organ donor for an intestinal transplant.

This clone was observed a handful of times. The chain uses TRBV5-1 and TRBJ1-1; no firm D call. This CDR3 comprises 15 residues. Between the trimmed V and J ends, which lost 4 bases and 1 base, there was a span of 14 bases. Germline loops: CDR1 SGHRS, CDR2 YFSETQ. The CDR3 protein is CASSRPPAGNTEAFF. The CDR3 DNA sequence: TGCGCCAGCAGCCGACCACCGGCAGGGAACACTGAAGCTTTCTTT.

V is TRBV6-1 and J is TRBJ2-1, with D unresolved. Germline V gene sequence: CDR1 MNHNS, CDR2 SASEGT. The CDR3 spans 12 residues. Between the trimmed V and J ends, which lost 3 bases and 3 bases, there was a span of 3 bases. DNA of the CDR3: TGTGCCAGCAGTGAGGACTACAATGAGCAGTTCTTC. Its translation: CASSEDYNEQFF.

The V call is TRBV27, the J call TRBJ2-7; 10 bases align to TRBD1. Per the germline V gene, CDR1 is MNHEY and CDR2 is SMNVEV (reference sequence). The V and J ends lost 6 bases and 7 bases, in that order; junction bases with no gene match: 9. The CDR3 has 14 residues. The CDR3 coding sequence is TGTGCCAGCAGACCCGGGACAGGGGCGGGAGAGCAGTACTTC. This sequence encodes CASRPGTGAGEQYF.

The rearrangement joins TRBV11-1 to TRBJ2-3; 10 bases align to TRBD2. Trimming removed 5 bases from V and 0 bases from J; junction bases left unmatched: 2. Germline V gene sequence: CDR1 SGHAT, CDR2 FQDESV (reference sequence). The CDR3 is made up of 15 amino acids. The CDR3 DNA reads as TGTGCCAGCAGCAGCGGGGGGGACAGCACAGATACGCAGTATTTT. Amino acids: CASSSGGDSTDTQYF.

The CDR3 sequence: CASSWASGRASFF. The CDR3, as DNA: TGTGCCAGCAGTTGGGCTAGCGGGAGGGCCTCGTTCTTC. The chain links TRBV27 to TRBJ2-1, with 12 nucleotides matching TRBD2. The length of the CDR3 is 13 residues. With V trimmed by 4 bases and J by 15 bases, 7 bases remained unmatched. Looked up from germline, CDR1 is MNHEY and CDR2 is SMNVEV (reference sequence).

Only one count was recorded for this clone. The J gene is TRBJ2-3, the V gene TRBV4-1; D assignment may be TRBD1 or TRBD2 (5 bases each). Germline assignment: CDR1 MGHRA and CDR2 YSYEKL. V was trimmed by 3 bases and J by 4 bases, leaving 5 bases between them. The CDR3 has 12 amino acids. The CDR3: CASSQGADTQYF. The DNA for the CDR3 is TGCGCCAGCAGCCAGGGGGCAGATACGCAGTATTTT.

This chain uses TRBV4-1 with TRBJ1-1, with TRBD1 as a possible D gene (6 bases). The ends were cut back, 2 bases at V and 8 bases at J, with 15 bases in the middle. Germline lookup yields CDR1 MGHRA and CDR2 YSYEKL. This CDR3 has 14 residues. The CDR3 region has the DNA TGCGCCAGCAGCCAAAGGACAGTCGATGGGGAAGCTTTCTTT. Translated: CASSQRTVDGEAFF.

V usage is TRBV2 and J usage is TRBJ1-2; no clear D gene. CDR1 SNHLY and CDR2 FYNNEI come from the germline V gene. The CDR3 is 14 amino acids. V shed 4 bases and J shed 2 bases, with 11 bases lying between them. The CDR3 region is CASSGFRENYGYTF. CDR3 coding DNA: TGTGCCAGCAGTGGGTTCCGGGAAAACTATGGCTACACCTTC.

The chain carries TRBV19 and TRBJ2-1, with TRBD2 as a possible D gene (7 bases). Germline lookup yields CDR1 LNHDA and CDR2 SQIVND (reference sequence). V shed 2 bases and J shed 4 bases, with 15 bases lying between them. This CDR3 spans 16 amino acids. CDR3 sequence: CASSIRGGFVYNEQFF. CDR3 in DNA: TGTGCCAGTAGTATAAGGGGGGGATTTGTTTACAATGAGCAGTTCTTC.

The chain is built from TRBV27 and TRBJ2-7, with TRBD2 matching 7 bases. Germline lookup yields CDR1 MNHEY and CDR2 SMNVEV (reference sequence). CDR3 length: 15 residues. J gave up 2 bases and V 2 bases, and 6 bases lay outside the gene matches. The CDR3 nucleotides are TGTGCCAGCAGTTTAGGCGGGAGCGCGCCCTACGAGCAGTACTTC. Its protein is CASSLGGSAPYEQYF.

V is TRBV7-9 and J is TRBJ1-1; weak D call: TRBD1 (5 bases). V was cut by 5 bases and J by 10 bases, with 17 bases left in between. The CDR3 has 13 residues. CDR1 and CDR2 from the germline V gene are SEHNR and FQNEAQ (reference sequence). The CDR3 region is CASSPPDNVGAFF. The CDR3 nucleotides are TGTGCCAGCAGCCCCCCGGACAATGTAGGAGCTTTCTTT.

The chain carries TRBV7-6 and TRBJ1-1, with D possibly TRBD1 on 5 matching bases. Germline V gene sequence: CDR1 SGHVS, CDR2 FNYEAQ. The CDR3 runs to 18 residues. Trimming stripped 5 bases from V and 3 bases from J, with 25 bases between. CDR3 bases: TGTGCCAGCAGCCCCACTCCGGAGGGGACGGTGGGGGACACTGAAGCTTTCTTT. Its protein product is CASSPTPEGTVGDTEAFF.

The rearrangement joins TRBV10-3 to TRBJ2-1, with TRBD2 matching 7 bases. Germline CDR1 ENHRY, CDR2 SYGVKD. V shed 0 bases and J 7 bases; nucleotides not matched to a gene: 9. The CDR3 runs 16 residues. The chain's CDR3 is CAISESWAGENNEQFF. CDR3 DNA sequence: TGTGCCATCAGTGAGTCTTGGGCGGGAGAGAATAATGAGCAGTTCTTC.

The chain couples TRBV2 to TRBJ2-5; 7 bases are a match to TRBD1. Germline V CDR1 and CDR2: SNHLY, FYNNEI. V gave up 6 bases and J gave up 1 base; unmatched junction bases: 8. The length of the CDR3 is 15 residues. The CDR3 sequence: CASRVGTVIQETQYF. Written as DNA, the CDR3 is TGTGCCAGCAGGGTCGGGACAGTGATCCAAGAGACCCAGTACTTC.

The chain combines TRBV4-1 with TRBJ2-2; 7 bases fit TRBD1. The germline V gene has CDR1 MGHRA and CDR2 YSYEKL. The junction had 4 bases not matched to a gene; V was cut back by 2 bases and J by 4 bases. There are 15 residues in the CDR3. CDR3 loop: CASSQRGQTTGELFF. The DNA for the CDR3 is TGCGCCAGCAGCCAACGGGGACAGACCACCGGGGAGCTGTTTTTT.

The gene calls are TRBV6-1 and TRBJ2-1; 8 positions match TRBD2. V was pared by 2 bases and J by 0 bases, with 0 bases of the junction left unmatched. Germline V gives CDR1 MNHNS, CDR2 SASEGT. CDR3 length: 15 amino acids. CDR3 nucleotide sequence: TGTGCCAGCAGTGAACTAGCGGGCTCCTACAATGAGCAGTTCTTC. This codes for CASSELAGSYNEQFF.

This chain joins TRBV28 and TRBJ2-7; TRBD1 aligns across 8 bases. From germline, CDR1 is MDHEN and CDR2 SYDVKM. After removal of 5 bases from V and 2 bases from J, the junction contained 11 bases not matched to a gene. The CDR3 sequence is 16 residues long. This chain's CDR3 is CASSLPGQGAPYEQYF. The CDR3 DNA sequence: TGTGCCAGCAGTCTCCCTGGACAGGGAGCCCCCTACGAGCAGTACTTC.

The CDR3 DNA sequence: TGTGCCAGCAGCTTAGCTAGCTTCTACGAGCAGTACTTC. It yields the protein CASSLASFYEQYF. The V gene is TRBV7-9, the J gene TRBJ2-7; D is undetermined. The CDR3 covers 13 residues. The V gene's germline CDR1 is SEHNR and CDR2 FQNEAQ (reference sequence). The V and J ends lost 0 bases and 3 bases respectively, with 6 bases between them.

The genes are TRBV5-4 and TRBJ2-7; 10 positions agree with TRBD2. Trimming at V came to 6 bases and at J to 2 bases, leaving 5 bases not matched to a gene. The CDR3 sequence is 14 residues long. Germline V gene sequence: CDR1 SGHNT, CDR2 YYREEE (reference sequence). In nucleotides, the CDR3 is TGTGCCAGCACCCGAGCGGGAGGGCCCTACGAGCAGTACTTC. Amino acids: CASTRAGGPYEQYF.

The V and J genes are TRBV6-5 and TRBJ2-1, with 10 positions matching TRBD1. The CDR3 sequence is 14 residues long. The germline CDR1 and CDR2 sequences are MNHEY and SVGAGI. Germline trimming cut 2 bases from V and 5 bases from J; bases unmatched to any gene: 0. The CDR3 DNA sequence: TGTGCCAGCAGTTACGGGACAGGGGACAATGAGCAGTTCTTC. Encoded protein: CASSYGTGDNEQFF.

The rearrangement uses TRBV10-3 and TRBJ2-1; possibly TRBD2 for D (5 bases). CDR1 ENHRY and CDR2 SYGVKD come from the germline V gene. The CDR3 loop spans 14 amino acids. V was cut by 6 bases and J by 5 bases, with 14 bases left in between. The CDR3 protein is CAIRHQVANNEQFF. CDR3 sequence (DNA): TGTGCCATCAGGCATCAGGTAGCGAACAATGAGCAGTTCTTC.

The rearrangement uses TRBV5-6 and TRBJ1-1; the D is unclear. This CDR3 has 12 amino acids. Germline values: CDR1 SGHDT, CDR2 YYEEEE. V was cut by 0 bases and J by 8 bases, with 8 bases left in between. The CDR3 nucleotides read TGTGCCAGCAGCTTGGTTTCAGGAGAAGCTTTCTTT. Translated: CASSLVSGEAFF.

The genes are TRBV6-8 and TRBJ2-7, with 9 bases aligning to TRBD1. Unmatched junction bases numbered 12, after V lost 6 bases and J lost 6 bases. Germline values: CDR1 MNHGY, CDR2 SAAAGT. This CDR3 has 15 residues. The CDR3 protein is CASSRPGQGFFEQYF. CDR3 DNA sequence: TGTGCCAGCAGCCGTCCGGGACAGGGATTTTTCGAGCAGTACTTC.

The rearrangement links TRBV5-5 to TRBJ2-1, with 11 bases aligning to TRBD2. Trimming took 4 bases from V and 8 from J; bases not matched to a gene: 8. The CDR3 extends over 15 amino acids. Germline CDR1 reads SGHKS; CDR2 reads YYEKEE (reference sequence). The CDR3 spells CASSLSGRASDEQFF. The CDR3 DNA is TGTGCCAGCAGCCTTAGCGGGAGGGCTTCTGATGAGCAGTTCTTC.

J is TRBJ1-3 and V is TRBV10-3; D possibly corresponds to TRBD1 (6 bases). CDR3 size: 15 residues. V dropped 6 bases and J dropped 2 bases, with 14 bases sitting between them. Germline CDR1 reads ENHRY; CDR2 reads SYGVKD. The CDR3 here is CAIRDSDSPGNTIYF. In DNA, the CDR3 is TGTGCCATCAGGGACAGCGACTCCCCTGGAAACACCATATATTTT.

This clone was observed once. The V and J genes are TRBV7-8 and TRBJ1-5; the D gene is possibly TRBD1 (5 bases). Germline V gene data show CDR1 as SGHVS and CDR2 as FQNEAQ. This CDR3 spans 17 amino acids. V lost 2 bases and J lost 5, with 19 bases in between. CDR3 region: CASSLRTREIGHQPQHF. The CDR3 DNA reads TGTGCCAGCAGCTTACGGACCAGGGAAATAGGTCATCAGCCCCAGCATTTT.

V gene TRBV7-6 combines with J gene TRBJ1-1; the D gene is possibly TRBD1 (6 bases). Between the trimmed V and J ends, which lost 5 bases and 5 bases, there was a span of 15 bases. CDR1 is SGHVS, CDR2 FNYEAQ, per germline. This CDR3 is built from 14 residues. The CDR3 DNA reads as TGTGCCAGCAGCCTGGGGGGGGCGCGGACTGAAGCTTTCTTT. It specifies CASSLGGARTEAFF.

This sequence joins TRBV5-4 and TRBJ2-1; D might be TRBD2 (6 bases). Trimming took off 4 bases at V and 10 bases at J, with 24 bases between the two ends. The CDR3 loop spans 16 amino acids. Germline V gene sequence: CDR1 SGHNT, CDR2 YYREEE (reference sequence). The CDR3 DNA reads TGTGCCAGCAGCGGGTTAGTAGCGGAGACCATGGGGGAGCAGTTCTTC. As protein: CASSGLVAETMGEQFF.

The chain joins TRBV4-3 to TRBJ2-7, with D tentatively TRBD2 (6 bases). The V end lost 0 bases, the J end lost 2 bases, and 11 bases lay between the germline ends. CDR3 length: 15 residues. Looked up from germline, CDR1 is LGHNA and CDR2 is YSLEER. CDR3 coding DNA: TGCGCCAGCAGCCAAGAAGTGGGCGGGACCTACGAGCAGTACTTC. Its protein is CASSQEVGGTYEQYF.

J is TRBJ2-7 and V is TRBV9, with 10 bases that match TRBD2. The CDR3 has 16 amino acids. Trimming took 0 bases from V and 5 from J; bases not matched to a gene: 8. The germline V gene has CDR1 SGDLS and CDR2 YYNGEE. CDR3 coding DNA: TGTGCCAGCAGCGTAGGTGGCCTAGCGGGAGCCCACGAGCAGTACTTC. Protein: CASSVGGLAGAHEQYF.

The V and J genes are TRBV27 and TRBJ2-7, with D possibly matching TRBD2 (7 bases). Trimming left V 2 bases short and J 4 bases short, with 18 bases between. CDR1 and CDR2 (germline): MNHEY, SMNVEV (reference sequence). CDR3 length: 16 amino acids. CDR3 nucleotides: TGTGCCAGCAGTTTAGGCCGAGGGGGAGGGCCGTACGAGCAGTACTTC. This codes for CASSLGRGGGPYEQYF.

V usage is TRBV6-1 and J usage is TRBJ2-7; 9 bases map to TRBD1. V was pared by 6 bases and J by 5 bases, with 11 bases of the junction left unmatched. The CDR3 extends over 15 amino acids. Germline values: CDR1 MNHNS, CDR2 SASEGT. The CDR3 loop is CASSHPNRGRNEQYF. The CDR3 nucleotides read TGTGCCAGCAGCCATCCTAACAGGGGGCGGAACGAGCAGTACTTC.